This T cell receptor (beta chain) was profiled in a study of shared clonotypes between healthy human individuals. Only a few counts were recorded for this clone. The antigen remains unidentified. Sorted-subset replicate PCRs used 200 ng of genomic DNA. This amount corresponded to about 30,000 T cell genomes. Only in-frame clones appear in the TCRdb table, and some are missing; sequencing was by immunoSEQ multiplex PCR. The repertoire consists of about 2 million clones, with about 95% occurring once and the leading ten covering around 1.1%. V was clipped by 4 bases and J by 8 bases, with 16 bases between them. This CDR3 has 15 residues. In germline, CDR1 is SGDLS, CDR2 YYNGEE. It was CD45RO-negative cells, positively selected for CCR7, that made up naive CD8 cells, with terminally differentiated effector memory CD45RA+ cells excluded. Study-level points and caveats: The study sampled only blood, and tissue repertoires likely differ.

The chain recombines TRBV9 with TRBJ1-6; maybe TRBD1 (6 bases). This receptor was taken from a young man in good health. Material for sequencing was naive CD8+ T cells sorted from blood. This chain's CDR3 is CASSSFRGMDSPLHF. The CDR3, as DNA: TGTGCCAGCAGCTCCTTCAGGGGAATGGATTCACCCCTCCACTTT.